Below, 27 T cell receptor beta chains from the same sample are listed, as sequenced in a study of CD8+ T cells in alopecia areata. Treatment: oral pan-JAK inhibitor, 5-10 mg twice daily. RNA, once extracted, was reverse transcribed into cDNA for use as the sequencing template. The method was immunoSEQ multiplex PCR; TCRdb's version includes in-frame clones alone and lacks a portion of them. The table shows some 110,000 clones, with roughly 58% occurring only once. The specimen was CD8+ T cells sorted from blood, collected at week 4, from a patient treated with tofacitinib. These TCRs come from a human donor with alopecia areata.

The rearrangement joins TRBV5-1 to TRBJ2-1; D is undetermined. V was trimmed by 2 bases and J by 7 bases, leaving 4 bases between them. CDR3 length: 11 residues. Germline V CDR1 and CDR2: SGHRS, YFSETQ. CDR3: CASSFENEQFF. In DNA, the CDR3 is TGCGCCAGCAGCTTTGAAAATGAGCAGTTCTTC.

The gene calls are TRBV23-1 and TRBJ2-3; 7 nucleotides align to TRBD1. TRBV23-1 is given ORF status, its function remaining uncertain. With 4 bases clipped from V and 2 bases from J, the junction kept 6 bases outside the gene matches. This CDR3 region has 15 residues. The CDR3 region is CASSPSDRDTDTQYF. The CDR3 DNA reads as TGCGCCAGCAGTCCGTCTGACAGGGACACAGATACGCAGTATTTT.

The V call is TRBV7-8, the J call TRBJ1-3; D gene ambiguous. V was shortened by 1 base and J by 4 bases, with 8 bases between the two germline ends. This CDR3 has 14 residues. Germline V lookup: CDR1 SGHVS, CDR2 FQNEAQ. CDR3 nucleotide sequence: TGTGCCAGCAGCTTAGTAAGATCAGGAAACACCATATATTTT. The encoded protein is CASSLVRSGNTIYF.

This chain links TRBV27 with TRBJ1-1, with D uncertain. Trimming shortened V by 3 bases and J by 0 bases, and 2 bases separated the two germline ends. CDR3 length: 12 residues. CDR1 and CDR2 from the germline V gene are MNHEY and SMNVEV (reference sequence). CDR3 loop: CASSFLNTEAFF. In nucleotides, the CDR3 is TGTGCCAGCAGTTTTCTGAACACTGAAGCTTTCTTT.

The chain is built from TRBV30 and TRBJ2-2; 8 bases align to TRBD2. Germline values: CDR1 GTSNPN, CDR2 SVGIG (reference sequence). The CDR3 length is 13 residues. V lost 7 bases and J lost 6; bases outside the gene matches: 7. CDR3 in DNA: TGTGCCTCAAACGGGAGGGTAGCCGGGGAGCTGTTTTTT. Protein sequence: CASNGRVAGELFF.

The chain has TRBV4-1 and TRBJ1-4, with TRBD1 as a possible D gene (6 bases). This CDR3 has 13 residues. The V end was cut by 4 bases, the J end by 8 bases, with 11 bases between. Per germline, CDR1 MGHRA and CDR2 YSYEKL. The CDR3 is CASSLDGTEKLFF. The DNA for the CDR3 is TGCGCCAGCAGCCTCGACGGGACAGAAAAACTGTTTTTT.

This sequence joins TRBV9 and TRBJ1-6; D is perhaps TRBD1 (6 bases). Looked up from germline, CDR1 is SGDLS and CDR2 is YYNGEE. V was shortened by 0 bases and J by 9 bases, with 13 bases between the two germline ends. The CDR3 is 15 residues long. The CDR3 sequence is CASSVDLTGGSPLHF. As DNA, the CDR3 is TGTGCCAGCAGCGTAGACCTGACAGGAGGTTCACCCCTCCACTTT.

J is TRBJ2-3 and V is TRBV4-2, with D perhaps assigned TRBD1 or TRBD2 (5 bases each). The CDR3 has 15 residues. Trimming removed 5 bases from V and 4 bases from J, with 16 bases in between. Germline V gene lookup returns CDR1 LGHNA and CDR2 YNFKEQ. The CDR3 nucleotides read TGTGCCAGCAGCGGGACCACCTTCAGGTCAGATACGCAGTATTTT. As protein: CASSGTTFRSDTQYF.

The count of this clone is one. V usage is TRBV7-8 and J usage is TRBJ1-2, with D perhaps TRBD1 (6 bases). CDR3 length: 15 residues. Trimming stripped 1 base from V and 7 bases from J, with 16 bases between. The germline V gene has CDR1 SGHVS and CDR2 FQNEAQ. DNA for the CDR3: TGTGCCAGCAGCTTAGTAATGGGGGGCCCGGGTGGCTACACCTTC. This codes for CASSLVMGGPGGYTF.

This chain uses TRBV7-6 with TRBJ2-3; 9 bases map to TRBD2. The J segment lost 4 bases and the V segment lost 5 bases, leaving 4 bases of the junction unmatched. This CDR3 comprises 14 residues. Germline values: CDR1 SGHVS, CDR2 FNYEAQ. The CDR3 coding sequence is TGTGCCAGCAGCCCTCGGACTAGCGCAGATACGCAGTATTTT. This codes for CASSPRTSADTQYF.

For the CDR3, the DNA is TGCAGTGCTCGGGCAGATACGCAGTATTTT. This translates into CSARADTQYF. The chain uses TRBV20-1 and TRBJ2-3; D is unresolved. Germline loops: CDR1 DFQATT, CDR2 SNEGSKA (reference sequence). Trimming stripped 5 bases from V and 4 bases from J, with 4 bases between. The CDR3 consists of 10 residues.

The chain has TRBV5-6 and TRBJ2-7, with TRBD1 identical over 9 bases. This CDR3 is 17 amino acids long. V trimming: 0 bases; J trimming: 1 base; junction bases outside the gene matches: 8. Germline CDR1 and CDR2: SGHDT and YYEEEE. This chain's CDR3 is CASSLEGTGLSSYEQYF. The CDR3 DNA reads TGTGCCAGCAGCTTGGAAGGGACAGGGCTCTCTTCCTACGAGCAGTACTTC.

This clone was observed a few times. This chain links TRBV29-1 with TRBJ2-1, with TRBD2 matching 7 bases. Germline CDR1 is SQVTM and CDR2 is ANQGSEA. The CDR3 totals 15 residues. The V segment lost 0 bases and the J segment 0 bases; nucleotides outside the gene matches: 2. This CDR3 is CSVEERGSSYNEQFF. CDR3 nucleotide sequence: TGCAGCGTTGAAGAGCGGGGGAGCTCCTACAATGAGCAGTTCTTC.

CDR3 sequence reads: CSVEERGGLETQYF. The CDR3 DNA is TGCAGCGTTGAAGAGAGGGGGGGGTTAGAGACCCAGTACTTC. This chain links TRBV29-1 with TRBJ2-5, with D tentatively TRBD2 (7 bases). Germline V lookup: CDR1 SQVTM, CDR2 ANQGSEA. V lost 0 bases, J lost 4 bases, and 12 bases lay in between. The CDR3 totals 14 residues. The complete variable domain, with remaining parts taken from reference TRBV29-1 and TRBJ2-5, reads SAVISQKPSRDICQRGTSLTIQCQVDSQVTMMFWYRQQPGQSLTLIATANQGSEATYESGFVIDKFPISRPNLTFSTLTVSNMSPEDSSIYLCSVEERGGLETQYFGPGTRLLVL.

DNA for the CDR3: TGTGCCAGCAGCTTACAGAGAGCTAACTATGGCTACACCTTC. It is translated as CASSLQRANYGYTF. The genes are TRBV5-6 and TRBJ1-2; D remains unclear. The germline V gene encodes CDR1 SGHDT and CDR2 YYEEEE. This CDR3 region has 14 residues. V was trimmed by 2 bases and J by 0 bases, leaving 8 bases between them. Full variable domain (outside the CDR3, taken from reference TRBV5-6 and TRBJ1-2): DAGVTQSPTHLIKTRGQQVTLRCSPKSGHDTVSWYQQALGQGPQFIFQYYEEEERQRGNFPDRFSGHQFPNYSSELNVNALLLGDSALYLCASSLQRANYGYTFGSGTRLTVV.

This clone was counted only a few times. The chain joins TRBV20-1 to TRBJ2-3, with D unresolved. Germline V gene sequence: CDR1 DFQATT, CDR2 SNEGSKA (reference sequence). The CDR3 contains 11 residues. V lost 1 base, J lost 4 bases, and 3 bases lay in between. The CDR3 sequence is CSARGSDTQYF. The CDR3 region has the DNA TGCAGTGCTAGAGGGTCAGATACGCAGTATTTT.

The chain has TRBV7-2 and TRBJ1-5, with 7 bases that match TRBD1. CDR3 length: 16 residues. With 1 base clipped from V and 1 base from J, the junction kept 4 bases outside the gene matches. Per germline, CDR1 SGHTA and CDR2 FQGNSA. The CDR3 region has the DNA TGTGCCAGCAGCTTAGAAACAGGGGCGAGCAATCAGCCCCAGCATTTT. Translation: CASSLETGASNQPQHF.

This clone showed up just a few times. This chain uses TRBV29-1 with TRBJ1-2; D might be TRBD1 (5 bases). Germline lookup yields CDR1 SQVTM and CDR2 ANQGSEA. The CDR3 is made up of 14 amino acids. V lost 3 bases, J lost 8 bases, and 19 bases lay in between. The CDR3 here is CSVELTDPWEGYTF. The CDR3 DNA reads TGCAGCGTTGAGTTGACAGACCCGTGGGAAGGCTACACCTTC. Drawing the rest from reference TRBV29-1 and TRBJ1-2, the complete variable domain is SAVISQKPSRDICQRGTSLTIQCQVDSQVTMMFWYRQQPGQSLTLIATANQGSEATYESGFVIDKFPISRPNLTFSTLTVSNMSPEDSSIYLCSVELTDPWEGYTFGSGTRLTVV.

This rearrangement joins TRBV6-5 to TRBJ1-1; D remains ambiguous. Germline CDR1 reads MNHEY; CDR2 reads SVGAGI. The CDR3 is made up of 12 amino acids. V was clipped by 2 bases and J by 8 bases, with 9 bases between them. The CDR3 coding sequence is TGTGCCAGCAGTTACGGAGGGATCGAAGCTTTCTTT. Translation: CASSYGGIEAFF.

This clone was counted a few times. The CDR3 is CSVFGGAHTEAFF. The CDR3 coding sequence is TGCAGCGTCTTTGGAGGGGCTCACACTGAAGCTTTCTTT. The J gene is TRBJ1-1, the V gene TRBV29-1; possible D gene TRBD1, 5 bases. The CDR3 length is 13 residues. Germline CDR1 is SQVTM and CDR2 is ANQGSEA. The V end lost 6 bases, the J end lost 3 bases, and 14 bases lay between the germline ends.

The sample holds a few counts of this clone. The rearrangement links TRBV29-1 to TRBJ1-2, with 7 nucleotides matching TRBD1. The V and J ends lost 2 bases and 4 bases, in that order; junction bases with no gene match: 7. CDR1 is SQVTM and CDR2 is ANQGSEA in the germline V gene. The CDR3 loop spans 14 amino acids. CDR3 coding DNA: TGCAGCGTTGAACTTGACAGGGAGCCCTATGGCTACACCTTC. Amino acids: CSVELDREPYGYTF. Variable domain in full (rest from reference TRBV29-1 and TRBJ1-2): SAVISQKPSRDICQRGTSLTIQCQVDSQVTMMFWYRQQPGQSLTLIATANQGSEATYESGFVIDKFPISRPNLTFSTLTVSNMSPEDSSIYLCSVELDREPYGYTFGSGTRLTVV.

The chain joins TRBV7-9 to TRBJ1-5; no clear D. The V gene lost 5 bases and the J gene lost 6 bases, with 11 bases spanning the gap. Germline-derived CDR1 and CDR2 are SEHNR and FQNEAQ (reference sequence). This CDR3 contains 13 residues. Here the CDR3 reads CASSPVEAQPQHF. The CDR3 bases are TGTGCCAGCAGCCCCGTCGAGGCTCAGCCCCAGCATTTT.

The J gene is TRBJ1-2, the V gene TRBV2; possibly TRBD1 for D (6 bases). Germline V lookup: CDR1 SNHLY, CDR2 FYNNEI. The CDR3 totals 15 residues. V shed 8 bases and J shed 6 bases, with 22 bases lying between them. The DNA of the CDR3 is TGTGCCAGCGGAGCTCCCGGGGGCAGGGACCATGGCTACACCTTC. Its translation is CASGAPGGRDHGYTF.

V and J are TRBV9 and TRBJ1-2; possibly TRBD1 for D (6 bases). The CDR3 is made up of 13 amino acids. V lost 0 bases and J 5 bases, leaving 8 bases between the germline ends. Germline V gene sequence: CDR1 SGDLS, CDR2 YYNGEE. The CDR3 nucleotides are TGTGCCAGCAGCGTAGACAGGGATTATGGCTACACCTTC. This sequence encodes CASSVDRDYGYTF.

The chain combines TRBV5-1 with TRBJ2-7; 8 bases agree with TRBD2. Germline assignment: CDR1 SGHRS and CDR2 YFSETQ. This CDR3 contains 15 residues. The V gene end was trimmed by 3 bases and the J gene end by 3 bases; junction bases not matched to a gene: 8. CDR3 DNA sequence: TGCGCCAGCAGCTCGACTCACGCGGGGGGCTACGAGCAGTACTTC. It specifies CASSSTHAGGYEQYF.

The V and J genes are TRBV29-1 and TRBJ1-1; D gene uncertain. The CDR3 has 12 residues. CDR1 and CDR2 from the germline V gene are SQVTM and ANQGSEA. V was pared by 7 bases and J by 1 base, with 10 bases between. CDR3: CSADLKNTEAFF. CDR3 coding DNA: TGCAGCGCCGACCTGAAGAACACTGAAGCTTTCTTT.

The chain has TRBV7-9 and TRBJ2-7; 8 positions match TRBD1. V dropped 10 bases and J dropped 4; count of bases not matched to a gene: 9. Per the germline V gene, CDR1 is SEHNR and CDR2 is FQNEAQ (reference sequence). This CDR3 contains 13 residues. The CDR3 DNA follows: TGTGCCACCCAACCAGGACAGGGTTACGAGCAGTACTTC. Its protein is CATQPGQGYEQYF.